The 15 T cell receptor beta chains reported below all come from one sample, sequenced in a study of beta chain features in type 1 diabetes. Expressed TCRB transcripts were sequenced, since all the RNA that had been isolated was reverse transcribed. Assay: immunoSEQ multiplex PCR; the TCRdb copy retains only in-frame clones and omits some. Altogether under 950,000 clones are present, around a sixth being singletons, with the ten largest covering 0.02% to 0.025%. Sequencing was carried out using naive CD4+ T cells from blood. The receptors stem from a woman between 18 and 29 years old in good health.

In this sample, this clone turned up a few times. The same CDR3 is also encoded by other DNA sequences in this sample. The chain links TRBV5-1 to TRBJ1-1; no reliable D call. The length of the CDR3 is 11 residues. V lost 0 bases and J 3 bases, leaving 0 bases between the germline ends. Germline V gene data show CDR1 as SGHRS and CDR2 as YFSETQ. The CDR3 nucleotides read TGCGCCAGCAGCTTGGACACTGAAGCTTTCTTT. Protein: CASSLDTEAFF.

This clone turned up a few times. The CDR3 loop is CASEGPGDTQYF. CDR3 in DNA: TGTGCCAGCGAGGGTCCCGGTGATACGCAGTATTTT. V gene TRBV7-9 combines with J gene TRBJ2-3; D is possibly TRBD2 (5 bases). V shed 8 bases and J shed 6 bases, with 12 bases lying between them. This CDR3 has 12 residues. Germline-derived CDR1 and CDR2 are SEHNR and FQNEAQ (reference sequence).

The chain couples TRBV10-3 to TRBJ2-7, with TRBD2 identical over 8 bases. V lost 6 bases, J lost 6 bases, and 4 bases stayed unmatched. The germline V gene has CDR1 ENHRY and CDR2 SYGVKD. The CDR3 contains 12 residues. The CDR3 loop reads CAIRGGRPEQYF. The CDR3 bases are TGTGCCATCAGGGGCGGGAGGCCCGAGCAGTACTTC.

The rearrangement links TRBV18 to TRBJ2-7; TRBD2 agrees at 12 bases. This CDR3 has 14 amino acids. V was pared by 4 bases and J by 4 bases, with 2 bases of the junction left unmatched. CDR1 KGHSH and CDR2 LQKENI come from the germline V gene. CDR3 nucleotides: TGTGCCAGCTCACTGACTAGCGGGAGATACGAGCAGTACTTC. The encoded protein is CASSLTSGRYEQYF.

This clone was counted only a few times. This rearrangement joins TRBV15 to TRBJ2-7; 10 nucleotides match TRBD2. In germline, CDR1 is LNHNV, CDR2 YYDKDF (reference sequence). J lost 5 bases, V lost 1 base, and 2 bases had no gene match. There are 14 residues in the CDR3. CDR3 sequence (DNA): TGTGCCACCAGCAGAGTTAGCGGGAGGAACGAGCAGTACTTC. It specifies CATSRVSGRNEQYF.

This clone was counted only a few times. The CDR3 reads CASSSRTQFYEQYF. The CDR3 DNA reads as TGTGCCAGCAGCTCAAGGACCCAGTTCTACGAGCAGTACTTC. The chain uses TRBV7-2 and TRBJ2-7; D is ambiguous. V was trimmed by 4 bases and J by 3 bases, leaving 13 bases between them. Germline V gene sequence: CDR1 SGHTA, CDR2 FQGNSA. The CDR3 extends over 14 amino acids.

The genes are TRBV11-2 and TRBJ1-2, with D tentatively TRBD1 (5 bases). Germline CDR1 SGHAT, CDR2 FQNNGV. This CDR3 has 11 amino acids. Trimming removed 4 bases at V and 7 bases at J, with 7 bases between. CDR3 nucleotide sequence: TGTGCCAGCAGCTCGCAGGGTGGCTACACCTTC. Protein sequence: CASSSQGGYTF.

The V gene is TRBV6-1, the J gene TRBJ2-7; the D gene is possibly TRBD1 (6 bases). The V end was cut by 6 bases, the J end by 3 bases, with 15 bases between. This CDR3 comprises 14 residues. Germline V gives CDR1 MNHNS, CDR2 SASEGT. The CDR3 loop is CASRTTGTFYEQYF. The CDR3 DNA follows: TGTGCCAGCAGGACCACCGGGACATTCTACGAGCAGTACTTC.

This clone turned up a few times. The chain links TRBV20-1 to TRBJ2-1; D uncertain. Germline CDR1 DFQATT, CDR2 SNEGSKA (reference sequence). The CDR3 extends over 11 amino acids. V gave up 8 bases and J gave up 7 bases, with 12 bases separating them. CDR3 amino acids: CSSRVRNEQFF. The CDR3 nucleotides are TGCAGTTCCAGAGTCAGGAATGAGCAGTTCTTC.

In this sample, this clone turned up a few times. This chain joins TRBV5-6 and TRBJ2-1; no clear D. CDR3 size: 14 residues. V was pared by 0 bases and J by 7 bases, with 11 bases between. Germline V gene lookup returns CDR1 SGHDT and CDR2 YYEEEE. CDR3 DNA: TGTGCCAGCAGCTTGGATAGCTTGATTAATGAGCAGTTCTTC. This translates into CASSLDSLINEQFF.

This clone has more than one count but fewer than ten. V gene TRBV28 combines with J gene TRBJ2-3; TRBD1 agrees at 10 bases. J gave up 6 bases and V 4 bases, and 7 bases lay outside the gene matches. Per the germline V gene, CDR1 is MDHEN and CDR2 is SYDVKM. The CDR3 loop spans 15 amino acids. The CDR3 sequence is CASSSGDRGADTQYF. For the CDR3, the DNA is TGTGCCAGCAGTTCAGGGGACAGGGGAGCGGATACGCAGTATTTT.

This clone has more than one count but fewer than ten. This sequence joins TRBV7-9 and TRBJ1-2, with 10 bases that match TRBD1. V gave up 0 bases and J gave up 7 bases; unmatched junction bases: 8. The CDR3 runs 16 residues. Germline assignment: CDR1 SEHNR and CDR2 FQNEAQ (reference sequence). The CDR3 loop reads CASSLARDRGFGGYTF. In DNA, the CDR3 is TGTGCCAGCAGCTTAGCCCGGGACAGGGGATTCGGTGGCTACACCTTC.

The rearrangement joins TRBV27 to TRBJ2-7; tentatively, D is TRBD1 (6 bases). Germline-derived CDR1 and CDR2 are MNHEY and SMNVEV (reference sequence). V dropped 0 bases and J dropped 0 bases, with 15 bases sitting between them. There are 17 residues in the CDR3. The CDR3 sequence: CASSLSWAGASSYEQYF. CDR3 bases: TGTGCCAGCAGTTTATCGTGGGCAGGGGCTAGCTCCTACGAGCAGTACTTC.

The CDR3 protein is CASSSAAAGTDYEQYF. The CDR3 DNA reads as TGTGCCAGCAGTTCAGCCGCAGCGGGCACCGACTACGAGCAGTACTTC. The V and J genes are TRBV28 and TRBJ2-7, with a tentative D call TRBD2 (6 bases). Trimming took off 4 bases at V and 3 bases at J, with 19 bases between the two ends. Germline-derived CDR1 and CDR2 are MDHEN and SYDVKM. This CDR3 region has 16 residues.

The J gene is TRBJ2-1, the V gene TRBV9; 13 bases line up with TRBD2. CDR1 is SGDLS, CDR2 YYNGEE, per germline. The junction had 2 bases not matched to a gene; V was cut back by 2 bases and J by 6 bases. CDR3 length: 15 amino acids. CDR3 nucleotides: TGTGCCAGCAGCGTCACTAGCGGGAGGGGCAATGAGCAGTTCTTC. Its translation: CASSVTSGRGNEQFF.